A selection of T cell receptor beta chains follows, all from one sample in a study of blood T cell repertoires in COVID-19. Libraries were prepared by immunoSEQ multiplex PCR; TCRdb keeps only in-frame clonotypes and omits some of them. The sample lists approximately 170,000 clones, just over 90% occurring once. Sequences were obtained from peripheral blood. The receptors derive from a woman aged 55-69 years with COVID-19, enrolled during active disease. Both conserved end residues are part of each CDR3. A D gene is named only where the DNA matches it firmly. For some rows the clone size is stated as once, few or many, or as a class when expanded; others skip it.

V	J	D	size	DNA	CDR3
TRBV7-7	TRBJ2-5	TRBD1	many	TGTGCCAGCAGCCCAGAGGACAGGGGACCCGGGTACCAAGAGACCCAGTACTTC	CASSPEDRGPGYQETQYF
TRBV5-4	TRBJ1-2	TRBD1	.	TGTGCCAGCAGCTTGGCCCGGGACAGGCTTTCTAACTATGGCTACACCTTC	CASSLARDRLSNYGYTF
TRBV5-5	TRBJ2-7	.	.	TGTGCCAGCAGCTTGGACCTACGCTACGAGCAGTACTTC	CASSLDLRYEQYF
TRBV20-1	TRBJ1-5	TRBD1	.	TGCAGTGCTAGTCCCGGACAGGGGAATCAGCCCCAGCATTTT	CSASPGQGNQPQHF
TRBV6-2/TRBV6-3	TRBJ2-5	TRBD2	.	TGTGCCAGCAGCTTGGGACTAAGGGACGGGACCCAGTACTTC	CASSLGLRDGTQYF
TRBV2	TRBJ1-1	.	.	TGTGCCAGCCCCCCGCGGAGGAACACTGAAGCTTTCTTT	CASPPRRNTEAFF
TRBV5-6	TRBJ1-2	TRBD1	.	TGTGCCAGCAGTTTTATCACAGGGGGCTTCCATGGCTACACCTTC	CASSFITGGFHGYTF
TRBV6-6	TRBJ1-5	.	.	TGTGCCAGCAGTTACTCACTCAATCAGCCCCAGCATTTT	CASSYSLNQPQHF
TRBV10-3	TRBJ1-2	TRBD1	.	TGTGCCATCAGTGAGTCGACAGGGGTTTACTATGGCTACACCTTC	CAISESTGVYYGYTF
TRBV7-3	TRBJ1-1	.	.	TGTGCCAGCAGCTTAACCAGCGACAGGTACACTGAAGCTTTCTTT	CASSLTSDRYTEAFF
TRBV13	TRBJ2-7	.	.	TGTGCCACCAATAAGGCGGGGTTGTACGAGCAGTACTTC	CATNKAGLYEQYF
TRBV7-2	TRBJ1-2	TRBD1	once	TGTGCCAGCAGCTTAGGGGGAGCAGGGGGCAACTATGGCTACACCTTC	CASSLGGAGGNYGYTF
TRBV9	TRBJ2-2	.	.	TGTGCCAGCAGCATTCACAGGGACCCGGGCACCGGGGAGCTGTTTTTT	CASSIHRDPGTGELFF
TRBV12-3/TRBV12-4	TRBJ2-3	.	.	TGTGCCAGCAGTTTAAGTAGCTCGGGTACGCAGTATTTT	CASSLSSSGTQYF
TRBV29-1	TRBJ1-2	TRBD1	few	TGCAGCGTTGGCGCGGGACAGGGGTTCGGAATCGAGGGCTACACCTTC	CSVGAGQGFGIEGYTF
TRBV6-1	TRBJ1-4	.	once	TGTGCCAGCAGTGACCCGGGGAGGGGGGAAAAACTGTTTTTT	CASSDPGRGEKLFF
TRBV7-9	TRBJ2-7	.	.	TGTGCCAGCAGCTTAGCGCGGGCAGACTACGAGCAGTACTTC	CASSLARADYEQYF
TRBV27	TRBJ1-2	.	once	TGTGCCAGCAGTTTTCATTCCGGACTGAACTATGGCTACACCTTC	CASSFHSGLNYGYTF
TRBV7-3	TRBJ1-6	.	.	TGTGCCAGCAGTCGTACCGGGACACCTAATTCACCCCTCCACTTT	CASSRTGTPNSPLHF
TRBV9	TRBJ1-2	TRBD1	.	TGTGCCAGCAGCGTAGAGACGGACAGGGCTCATGGCTACACCTTC	CASSVETDRAHGYTF
TRBV4-1	TRBJ1-6	TRBD1	.	TGCGCCAGCAGCCCCCTCCCGGGACAGGGAGGTTCACCCCTCCACTTT	CASSPLPGQGGSPLHF
TRBV6-6	TRBJ1-5	.	.	TGTGCCAGCAGAGGGGGGGCTAGCAATCAGCCCCAGCATTTT	CASRGGASNQPQHF
TRBV9	TRBJ1-3	.	.	TGTGCCAGCAGCGTAGGGTTGGGGCAAGCTGGAAACACCATATATTTT	CASSVGLGQAGNTIYF
TRBV30	TRBJ1-1	TRBD1	.	TGTGCCTTTGACAGGGGGCGAGATACTGAAGCTTTCTTT	CAFDRGRDTEAFF
TRBV5-4	TRBJ1-6	TRBD1	.	TGTGCCAGCAGCTGGGGACAGGGGGTAAGTTCACCCCTCCACTTT	CASSWGQGVSSPLHF